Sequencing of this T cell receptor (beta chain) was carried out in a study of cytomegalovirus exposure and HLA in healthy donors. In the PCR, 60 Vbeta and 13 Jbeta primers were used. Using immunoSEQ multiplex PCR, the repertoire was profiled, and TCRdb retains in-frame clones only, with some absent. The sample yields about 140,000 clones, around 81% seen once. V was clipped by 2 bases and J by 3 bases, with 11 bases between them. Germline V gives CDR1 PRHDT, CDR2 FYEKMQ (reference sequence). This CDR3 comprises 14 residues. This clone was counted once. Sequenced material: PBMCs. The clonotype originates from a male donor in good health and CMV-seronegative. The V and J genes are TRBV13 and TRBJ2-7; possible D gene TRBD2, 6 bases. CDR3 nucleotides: TGTGCCAGCAGCTTATCGGGAGTACGCTACGAGCAGTACTTC. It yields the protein CASSLSGVRYEQYF.